This TCR beta chain was observed in a study of cytomegalovirus exposure and HLA in healthy donors. Study-level information: Out of 398 genotyped donors, about 80% belonged to the Caucasian-associated ancestry cluster.

This clone was counted between two and nine times. V lost 4 bases and J lost 4, with 14 bases in between. The CDR3 spans 14 residues. CDR1 is SGDLS, CDR2 YYNGEE, per germline. The PCR was carried out with 60 Vbeta primers and 13 Jbeta primers. TCRdb's table, derived via immunoSEQ multiplex PCR, lists solely in-frame clones and lacks some. The data contain about 180,000 clones, roughly 80% of them singletons. Material: PBMCs. The clonotype was recovered from a man between 18 and 29 years old in good health and CMV-seronegative. This chain uses TRBV9 with TRBJ1-2; D is uncertain. Here the CDR3 DNA reads TGTGCCAGCAGCCTACGGACTGACTCCTATGGCTACACCTTC. Encoded protein: CASSLRTDSYGYTF.